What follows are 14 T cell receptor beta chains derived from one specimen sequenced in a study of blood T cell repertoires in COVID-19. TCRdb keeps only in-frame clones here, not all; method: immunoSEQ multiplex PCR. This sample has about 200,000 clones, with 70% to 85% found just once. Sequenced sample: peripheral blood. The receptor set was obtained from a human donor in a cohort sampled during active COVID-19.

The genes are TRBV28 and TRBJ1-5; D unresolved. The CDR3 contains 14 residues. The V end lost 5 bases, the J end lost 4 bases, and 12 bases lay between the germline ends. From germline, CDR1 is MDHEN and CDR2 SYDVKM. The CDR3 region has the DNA TGTGCCAGCAGTCCAATGGGCGGGAATCAGCCCCAGCATTTT. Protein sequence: CASSPMGGNQPQHF.

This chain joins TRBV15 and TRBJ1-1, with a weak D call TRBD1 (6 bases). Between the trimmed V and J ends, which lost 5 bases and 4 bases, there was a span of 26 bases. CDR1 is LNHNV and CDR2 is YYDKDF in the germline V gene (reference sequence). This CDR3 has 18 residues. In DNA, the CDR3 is TGTGCCACCAGCGGGGAGGGTGATGGCAGGGGTTGGGGCACTGAAGCTTTCTTT. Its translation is CATSGEGDGRGWGTEAFF.

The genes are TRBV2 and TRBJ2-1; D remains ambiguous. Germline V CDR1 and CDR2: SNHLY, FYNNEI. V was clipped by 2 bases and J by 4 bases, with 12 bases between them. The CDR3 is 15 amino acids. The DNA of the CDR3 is TGTGCCAGCAGTGAACTCCAATCTAATTACAATGAGCAGTTCTTC. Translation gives CASSELQSNYNEQFF. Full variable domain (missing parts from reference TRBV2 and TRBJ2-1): EPEVTQTPSHQVTQMGQEVILRCVPISNHLYFYWYRQILGQKVEFLVSFYNNEISEKSEIFDDQFSVERPDGSNFTLKIRSTKLEDSAMYFCASSELQSNYNEQFFGPGTRLTVL.

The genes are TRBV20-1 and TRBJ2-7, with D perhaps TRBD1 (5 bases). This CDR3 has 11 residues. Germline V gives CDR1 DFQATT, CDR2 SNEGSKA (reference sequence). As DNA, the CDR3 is TGCAGCTGGCAGGGTGTATACGAGCAGTACTTC. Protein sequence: CSWQGVYEQYF.

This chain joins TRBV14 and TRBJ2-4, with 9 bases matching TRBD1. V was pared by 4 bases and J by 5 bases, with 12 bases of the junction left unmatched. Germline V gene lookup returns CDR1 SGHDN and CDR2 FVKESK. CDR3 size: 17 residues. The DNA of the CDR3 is TGTGCCAGCAGCCGCTTCGGGACAGGGCTGCTCCAAAACATTCAGTACTTC. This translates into CASSRFGTGLLQNIQYF.

This chain's CDR3 is CASSPRLARTGELFF. The CDR3 region has the DNA TGTGCCAGCTCACCACGACTAGCTCGTACCGGGGAGCTGTTTTTT. V gene TRBV18 combines with J gene TRBJ2-2; 7 nucleotides agree with TRBD2. Trimming removed 1 base from V and 5 bases from J; junction bases left unmatched: 4. This CDR3 spans 15 amino acids. From germline, CDR1 is KGHSH and CDR2 LQKENI.

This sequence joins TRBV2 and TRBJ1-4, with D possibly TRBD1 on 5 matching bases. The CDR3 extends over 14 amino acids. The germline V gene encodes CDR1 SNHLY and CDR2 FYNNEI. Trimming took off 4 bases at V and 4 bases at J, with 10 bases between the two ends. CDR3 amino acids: CASSVQGDNEKLFF. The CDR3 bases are TGTGCCAGCAGTGTCCAGGGTGATAATGAAAAACTGTTTTTT.

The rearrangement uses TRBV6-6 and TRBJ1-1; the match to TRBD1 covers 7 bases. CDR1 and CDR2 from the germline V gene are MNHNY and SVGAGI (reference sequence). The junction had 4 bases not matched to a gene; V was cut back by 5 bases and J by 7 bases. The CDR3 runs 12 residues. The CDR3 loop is CASSRQGNEAFF. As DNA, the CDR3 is TGTGCCAGCAGTCGACAGGGAAATGAAGCTTTCTTT.

The CDR3 sequence is CASRLGQGYNEQFF. The CDR3 region has the DNA TGTGCCAGCAGGTTAGGACAGGGGTACAATGAGCAGTTCTTC. The chain joins TRBV5-4 to TRBJ2-1, with 9 bases fitting TRBD1. The germline V gene has CDR1 SGHNT and CDR2 YYREEE (reference sequence). Trimming at V came to 5 bases and at J to 4 bases, leaving 4 bases not matched to a gene. This CDR3 is built from 14 residues.

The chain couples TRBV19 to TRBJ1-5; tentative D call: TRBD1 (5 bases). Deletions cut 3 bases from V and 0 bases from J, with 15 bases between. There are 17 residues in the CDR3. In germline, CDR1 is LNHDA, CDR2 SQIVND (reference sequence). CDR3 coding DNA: TGTGCCAGTAGTATGTTGGGGGGGAGGAATAGCAATCAGCCCCAGCATTTT. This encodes CASSMLGGRNSNQPQHF. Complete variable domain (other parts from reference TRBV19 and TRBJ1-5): DGGITQSPKYLFRKEGQNVTLSCEQNLNHDAMYWYRQDPGQGLRLIYYSQIVNDFQKGDIAEGYSVSREKKESFPLTVTSAQKNPTAFYLCASSMLGGRNSNQPQHFGDGTRLSIL.

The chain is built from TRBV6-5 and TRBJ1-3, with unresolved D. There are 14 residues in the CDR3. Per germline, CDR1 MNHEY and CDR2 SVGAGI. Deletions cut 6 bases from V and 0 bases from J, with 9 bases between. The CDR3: CASSLSLSGNTIYF. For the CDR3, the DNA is TGTGCCAGCAGCCTATCGCTCTCTGGAAACACCATATATTTT.

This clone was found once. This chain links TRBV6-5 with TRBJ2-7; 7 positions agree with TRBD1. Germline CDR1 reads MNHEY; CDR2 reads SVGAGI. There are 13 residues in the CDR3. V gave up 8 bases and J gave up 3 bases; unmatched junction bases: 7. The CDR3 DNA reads TGTGCCAGCTCAGAACAGGGGTTCTACGAGCAGTACTTC. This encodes CASSEQGFYEQYF.

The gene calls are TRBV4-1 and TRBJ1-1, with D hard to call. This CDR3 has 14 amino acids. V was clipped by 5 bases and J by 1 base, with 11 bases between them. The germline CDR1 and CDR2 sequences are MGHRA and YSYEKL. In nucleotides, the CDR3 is TGCGCCAGCAGCAAAACCGCAGGGAACACTGAAGCTTTCTTT. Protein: CASSKTAGNTEAFF.

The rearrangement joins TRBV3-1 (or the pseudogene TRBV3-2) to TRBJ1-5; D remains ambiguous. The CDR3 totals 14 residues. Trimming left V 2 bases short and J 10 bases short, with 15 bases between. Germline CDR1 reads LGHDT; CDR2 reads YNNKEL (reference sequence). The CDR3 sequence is CASSQTNRGNPQHF. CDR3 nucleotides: TGTGCCAGCAGCCAAACGAATAGAGGTAACCCCCAGCATTTT.